A selection of T cell receptor beta chains follows, all from one sample in a study of blood T cell repertoires in COVID-19. Profiling relied on immunoSEQ multiplex PCR, and the TCRdb table lists in-frame clones only, not all of them. The sample lists some 100,000 clones, roughly 80% occurring once. Sequencing was carried out using peripheral blood. These receptors were obtained from a human donor in a cohort sampled during active or convalescent COVID-19. CDR3s include the opening cysteine and the closing phenylalanine or tryptophan. The D gene is left open where the match is weak. Clone size is not always given. Where it is, it says once, few, many or a class for expanded clones.

>18|TRBJ2-1|TRBV7-9|TRBD2|.
TGTGCCAGCAGCAAAGACCACCGACTAGCGGGTTTGTACAATGAGCAGTTCTTC
CASSKDHRLAGLYNEQFF
>13|TRBJ1-2|TRBV6-2/TRBV6-3|.|.
TGTGCCAGCAGTTACGCAGGGGACTATGGCTACACCTTC
CASSYAGDYGYTF
>16|TRBJ1-3|TRBV4-1|.|.
TGCGCCAGCAGCCAAGCAGGCCTTGCCTCTGGAAACACCATATATTTT
CASSQAGLASGNTIYF
>14|TRBJ2-5|TRBV5-4|.|.
TGTGCCAGCAGCGGCACTCAGCGTCAAGAGACCCAGTACTTC
CASSGTQRQETQYF
>15|TRBJ2-7|TRBV7-2|.|.
TGTGCCAGCAGCCACGGGGACGGCAGGGCGGGGGAGCAGTACTTC
CASSHGDGRAGEQYF
>15|TRBJ1-5|TRBV28|TRBD1|.
TGTGCCAGCAGCCGACGGACAGGGGGCAATCAGCCCCAGCATTTT
CASSRRTGGNQPQHF
>17|TRBJ1-5|TRBV15|TRBD1|.
TGTGCCACCAGCAGAGATATGCCAGGGGGTAGCAATCAGCCCCAGCATTTT
CATSRDMPGGSNQPQHF
>15|TRBJ2-2|TRBV7-8|TRBD2|.
TGTGCCAGCAGCTCGGGAGGGCTGCGGGGCGGGGAGCTGTTTTTT
CASSSGGLRGGELFF
>13|TRBJ1-5|TRBV19|.|many
TGTGCCAGTAGTCTCCAGGCTTTTCAGCCCCAGCATTTT
CASSLQAFQPQHF
>17|TRBJ1-5|TRBV12-5|TRBD1|once
TGTGCTAGTGGTTTGAGGTCAGGGGGTAGTAGCAATCAGCCCCAGCATTTT
CASGLRSGGSSNQPQHF
>11|TRBJ2-1|TRBV30|.|.
TGTGCCTGGGCAGCGTACAATGAGCAGTTCTTC
CAWAAYNEQFF
>12|TRBJ1-2|TRBV6-5|TRBD1|.
TGTGCCAGCAAGGACAGGGTATTAGGCTACACCTTC
CASKDRVLGYTF
>19|TRBJ2-6|TRBV24-1|TRBD1|.
TGTGCCACCAGTGATTGGCCCGGGACAGGCGACTCTGGGGCCAACGTCCTGACTTTC
CATSDWPGTGDSGANVLTF
>15|TRBJ2-1|TRBV3-1/TRBV3-2|.|.
TGTGCCAGCAGCCAAGTGAGACAGGCGATCAATGAGCAGTTCTTC
CASSQVRQAINEQFF
>14|TRBJ2-1|TRBV28|.|.
TGTGCCAGCATGGGTTTCGGGTCCTACAATGAGCAGTTCTTC
CASMGFGSYNEQFF
>15|TRBJ2-7|TRBV18|TRBD2|.
TGTGCCAGCTCACCAGGACTAGCGGGACGGTCCGAGCAGTACTTC
CASSPGLAGRSEQYF
>15|TRBJ2-7|TRBV4-2|.|.
TGTGCCAGCAGCCAGACACAGGACCCCACCTACGAGCAGTACTTC
CASSQTQDPTYEQYF
>16|TRBJ1-5|TRBV4-2|TRBD1|.
TGTGCCAGCAGCCCGGGACAGGGGGTAAGCAATCAGCCCCAGCATTTT
CASSPGQGVSNQPQHF
>14|TRBJ1-2|TRBV5-6|.|.
TGTGCCAGCAGCTTGGCGCTCAGAAACTATGGCTACACCTTC
CASSLALRNYGYTF
>13|TRBJ1-1|TRBV5-8|.|.
TGTGCCAGCCCTGGGAGAATGAACACTGAAGCTTTCTTT
CASPGRMNTEAFF
>14|TRBJ2-5|TRBV10-3|TRBD1|.
TGTGCCATCAGTGATAGACAGGGTAAAGAGACCCAGTACTTC
CAISDRQGKETQYF
>18|TRBJ2-7|TRBV11-3|TRBD2|.
TGTGCCAGCAGCTTAGAGACAGGGCCGGGACTAGCGGACTACGAGCAGTACTTC
CASSLETGPGLADYEQYF
>15|TRBJ1-1|TRBV11-2|.|.
TGTGCCAGCAGCTTAGTAGGGGGGGTCAACACTGAAGCTTTCTTT
CASSLVGGVNTEAFF
>18|TRBJ1-5|TRBV19|.|few
TGTGCCAGTAGTATTCGCCGCTCACAGGGAACCCGTAATCAGCCCCAGCATTTT
CASSIRRSQGTRNQPQHF
>13|TRBJ1-5|TRBV18|.|.
TGTGCCAGCTCGGTGCAGGGCAAGCAGCCCCAGCATTTT
CASSVQGKQPQHF
>15|TRBJ1-3|TRBV6-2/TRBV6-3|.|.
TGTGCCAGCAGTTATACGGGATACGTTCGGACCACCATATATTTT
CASSYTGYVRTTIYF
>16|TRBJ1-5|TRBV5-1|.|.
TGCGCCAGCAGCTTGGAGGGGGGGTATAGCAATCAGCCCCAGCATTTT
CASSLEGGYSNQPQHF
>15|TRBJ2-7|TRBV10-3|.|.
TGTGCCAAAAAAGCGAGACAGAAGTACTCCTACGAGCAGTACTTC
CAKKARQKYSYEQYF
>17|TRBJ2-1|TRBV20-1|TRBD2|.
TGCAGTGCTAGTGCAAAACTAGCGTGGGTCTCCTACAATGAGCAGTTCTTC
CSASAKLAWVSYNEQFF
>13|TRBJ1-1|TRBV7-2|.|.
TGTGCCAGCAGCTTAGGGGTACAGGCAGAAGCTTTCTTT
CASSLGVQAEAFF
>16|TRBJ2-2|TRBV18|TRBD1|.
TGTGCCAGCTCTCAGGCCTTACAGGGGAACGCCGGGGAGCTGTTTTTT
CASSQALQGNAGELFF
>15|TRBJ2-1|TRBV5-6|.|.
TGTGCCAGCAGTACCGACAGGTTATCCTACAATGAGCAGTTCTTC
CASSTDRLSYNEQFF
>14|TRBJ1-2|TRBV19|TRBD1|once
TGTGCCAGTAGTCCGGACAGGGTTAGTGGTGGCTACACCTTC
CASSPDRVSGGYTF
>14|TRBJ2-5|TRBV7-2|TRBD2|.
TGTGCCAGCAGCTTATCGCGGGAGCAGATGACCCAGTACTTC
CASSLSREQMTQYF
>16|TRBJ1-2|TRBV6-5|TRBD1|.
TGTGCCAGCAGTTACCTACTCCCTCGACAGGGAGGTGGCTACACCTTC
CASSYLLPRQGGGYTF
>13|TRBJ2-7|TRBV29-1|.|once
TGCAGCGTTAGGGACTCCCGATCCTACGAGCAGTACTTC
CSVRDSRSYEQYF
>14|TRBJ2-7|TRBV11-2|.|.
TGTGCCAGCAGCTTATCCGGGGTTGTGGGCGAGCAGTACTTC
CASSLSGVVGEQYF
>14|TRBJ1-6|TRBV7-9|.|.
TGTGCCAGCAGGGTTACAGGGATTGGATCACCCCTCCACTTT
CASRVTGIGSPLHF
>13|TRBJ1-2|TRBV28|.|.
TGTGCCAGCAGTTTGATAGGACTCTATGGCTACACCTTC
CASSLIGLYGYTF
>17|TRBJ2-5|TRBV27|TRBD1|.
TGTGCCAGCAGTCCACCACGCCGGGACAGGGACCAAGAGACCCAGTACTTC
CASSPPRRDRDQETQYF
>20|TRBJ1-5|TRBV27|TRBD1|.
TGTGCCAGCAGTCCAGACCGGGACAGGGGGCTCGGTATTAGCAATCAGCCCCAGCATTTT
CASSPDRDRGLGISNQPQHF
>14|TRBJ2-7|TRBV5-1|.|.
TGCGCCAGCAGCTCAGGGTATCTCTCTGGGGAGCAGTACTTC
CASSSGYLSGEQYF
>16|TRBJ2-5|TRBV19|TRBD2|.
TGTGCCAGTAGTATCAGGACTAGCGGGAGCCAAGAGACCCAGTACTTC
CASSIRTSGSQETQYF
>12|TRBJ1-2|TRBV12-3/TRBV12-4|.|.
TGTGCCAGCAGTTTGAGAAGGGGTGGCTACACCTTC
CASSLRRGGYTF
>17|TRBJ1-6|TRBV5-1|.|.
TGCGCCAGCAGCCGGTTGGCACCGGGACTCAATAATTCACCCCTCCACTTT
CASSRLAPGLNNSPLHF
>21|TRBJ2-7|TRBV7-2|TRBD2|.
TGTGCCAGCAGCTTAGCCAGTGAAGGACTAGCGGGGGCTTCTCCAGCCTACGAGCAGTACTTC
CASSLASEGLAGASPAYEQYF
>16|TRBJ2-2|TRBV4-3|.|.
TGCGCCAGCAGCCAAGATAAGGGGTATCGCACCGGGGAGCTGTTTTTT
CASSQDKGYRTGELFF
>13|TRBJ2-7|TRBV6-5|TRBD1|.
TGTGCCAGCCTCGGGGACAGCACCTACGAGCAGTACTTC
CASLGDSTYEQYF